This paragraph covers one TCR beta chain sequence. These data are taken from a study of cytomegalovirus exposure and HLA in healthy donors. PCR used 60 Vbeta primers and 13 Jbeta primers. TCRdb's copy holds only in-frame clones and misses some; the assay was immunoSEQ multiplex PCR. The table has about 100,000 clones, approximately 74% seen once. Trimming removed 5 bases at V and 3 bases at J, with 12 bases between. Germline V gene data show CDR1 as SEHNR and CDR2 as FQNEAQ (reference sequence). This CDR3 comprises 14 residues. Sequencing used PBMCs. The chain employs TRBV7-9 and TRBJ2-3; the D is unclear. This sequence was found in a woman aged 70-85 years in good health and CMV-seropositive. The CDR3 DNA reads as TGTGCCAGCAGCCGTATTCCCGTTACAGATACGCAGTATTTT. It codes for CASSRIPVTDTQYF.